The 11 T cell receptor beta chains presented below share a single source sample, sequenced in a study of regulatory T cells in long-lasting Graves disease. Stated time point: newly diagnosed GD, antithyroid drugs for less than 3 months. PBMCs were the source of the RNA used for TCR sequencing. Arm-PCR of CDR3 regions and iRepertoire HTBI primers were the basis on which TCR beta libraries were built. TCRdb ran MiXCR on the multiplex PCR reads and lists one entry per CDR3 protein. The repertoire holds 580,000 or so distinct CDR3 sequences, with roughly a sixth as singletons. This same sample was also part of a study on T cells in Graves' hyperthyroidism and ophthalmopathy.

Specimen: peripheral blood mononuclear cells (PBMCs), collected at new diagnosis, from a patient treated with antithyroid drugs. The receptor source for this set is a man younger than 35 with Graves disease.

The chain employs TRBV6-1 and TRBJ2-2; D is unclear. The CDR3 runs to 15 residues. The V gene's germline CDR1 is MNHNS and CDR2 SASEGT. V lost 6 bases to trimming and J lost 0 bases, with 11 bases between them. DNA of the CDR3: TGTGCCAGCAGCCCCCCGGGCTCGAACACCGGGGAGCTGTTTTTT. Encoded protein: CASSPPGSNTGELFF.

This chain links TRBV28 with TRBJ2-7, with D possibly being TRBD1 or TRBD2 (5 bases each). The CDR3 covers 13 residues. The V end lost 8 bases, the J end lost 4 bases, and 15 bases lay between the germline ends. CDR1 is MDHEN, CDR2 SYDVKM, per germline. The CDR3 loop is CASSGTPEYEQYF. CDR3 nucleotide sequence: TGTGCCAGCTCAGGGACGCCGGAGTACGAGCAGTACTTC.

The chain couples TRBV12-3 or TRBV12-4 to TRBJ1-1; TRBD1 agrees at 7 bases. This CDR3 contains 13 residues. With 5 bases clipped from V and 6 bases from J, the junction kept 6 bases outside the gene matches. CDR3 residues: CASSVRDRSEAFF. CDR3 nucleotides: TGTGCCAGCAGTGTCCGGGACAGATCTGAAGCTTTCTTT.

This clonotype showed up many times. This chain uses TRBV5-1 with TRBJ2-7; tentatively, D is TRBD2 (5 bases). The CDR3 sequence is 15 residues long. Trimming took 5 bases from V and 2 from J, leaving 17 bases between them. Germline V gives CDR1 SGHRS, CDR2 YFSETQ. The CDR3 nucleotides read TGCGCCAGCAGACCTCCGAGCCCGCGGGCCTACGAGCAGTACTTC. It specifies CASRPPSPRAYEQYF. Based on the CDR3 plus reference TRBV5-1 and TRBJ2-7, the full variable domain is KAGVTQTPRYLIKTRGQQVTLSCSPISGHRSVSWYQQTPGQGLQFLFEYFSETQRNKGNFPGRFSGRQFSNSRSEMNVSTLELGDSALYLCASRPPSPRAYEQYFGPGTRLTVT.

J is TRBJ2-2 and V is TRBV20-1; no reliable D call. This CDR3 comprises 13 residues. V gave up 5 bases and J gave up 8 bases, with 15 bases separating them. In germline, CDR1 is DFQATT, CDR2 SNEGSKA (reference sequence). Here the CDR3 DNA reads TGCAGTGCTGCCCCTGGCAGACGGGGGGAGCTGTTTTTT. As protein: CSAAPGRRGELFF.

This clonotype came up many times. V is TRBV5-1 and J is TRBJ2-7; tentatively, D is TRBD2 (6 bases). This CDR3 spans 13 amino acids. The V and J ends lost 3 bases and 3 bases respectively, with 10 bases between them. The germline CDR1 and CDR2 sequences are SGHRS and YFSETQ. The DNA of the CDR3 is TGCGCCAGCAGCTGGGAGGCAGTCTACGAGCAGTACTTC. Amino acids: CASSWEAVYEQYF.

J is TRBJ2-3 and V is TRBV20-1; 7 bases agree with TRBD2. Judging by the DNA end, TRBJ2-5 fits better; the J call may be wrong. The CDR3 consists of 21 residues. Germline-derived CDR1 and CDR2 are DFQATT and SNEGSKA (reference sequence). In DNA, the CDR3 is TGCAGTGCTAGCTTAGCAGGGTATATGTTTACTAGCGACATTGTTCAGGAGACCCAGTACTTC. Encoded protein: CSASLAGYMFTSDIVQETQYF.

Comments on this clonotype: The conserved final phenylalanine or tryptophan is absent from the CDR3, which likely points to a read error. J is TRBJ2-7 and V is TRBV3-1, with TRBD2 identical over 9 bases. Germline V CDR1 and CDR2: LGHDT, YNNKEL (reference sequence). CDR3 length equals 15 residues. The V gene end was trimmed by 1 base and the J gene end by 2 bases; junction bases not matched to a gene: 3. The CDR3 here is CASSQGLAVTYEQYL. In DNA, the CDR3 is TGTGCCAGCAGCCAAGGACTAGCGGTGACCTACGAGCAGTACCTC.

V and J are TRBV18 and TRBJ1-4; no clear D gene. This CDR3 has 15 residues. Trimming removed 5 bases at V and 0 bases at J, with 10 bases between. Germline V gene sequence: CDR1 KGHSH, CDR2 LQKENI. CDR3 region: CASSIEVSTNEKLFF. DNA for the CDR3: TGTGCCAGCTCAATAGAGGTCTCAACTAATGAAAAACTGTTTTTT.

The rearrangement links TRBV20-1 to TRBJ2-3, with D uncertain. CDR1 DFQATT and CDR2 SNEGSKA come from the germline V gene (reference sequence). The CDR3 has 11 residues. V dropped 6 bases and J dropped 5 bases, with 9 bases sitting between them. The CDR3 nucleotides are TGCAGTGCAGAGGAGCAAGATACGCAGTATTTT. Protein: CSAEEQDTQYF.

This clonotype was detected a few times. The chain couples TRBV7-6 to TRBJ2-7, with D unclear. V was trimmed by 2 bases and J by 6 bases, leaving 8 bases between them. CDR3 length: 12 amino acids. In germline, CDR1 is SGHVS, CDR2 FNYEAQ. This CDR3 reads CASSLRAGEQYF. The CDR3 coding sequence is TGTGCCAGCAGCTTAAGAGCAGGCGAGCAGTACTTC.